This is a list of T cell receptor beta chains from one sample in a study of patients and donors after allogeneic stem cell transplantation. From the RT-PCR reads, TCRdb called clonotypes with MiXCR, one entry per CDR3 protein. Of some 24,000 distinct CDR3 sequences listed, under 55% are singletons. Sequencing was performed on blood, either unsorted or a sorted T cell fraction (not recorded which). The receptors here all came from a human donor who was either an allogeneic HSCT recipient or a stem cell or donor lymphocyte infusion donor (not recorded which). It is not recorded whose cells these are; they may come from a transplant donor. CDR3s include the opening cysteine and the closing phenylalanine or tryptophan. Each record gives: V gene, J gene, D gene, clone size, CDR3 DNA, CDR3 protein. D genes are given only for firm matches. Not all rows give a size; the values are once, few, many and, for expanded clones, a class.

TRBV12-3/TRBV12-4	TRBJ2-2	TRBD2	NA	TGTGCCAGCAGGCGGCGACTAGCGGAAAACACCGGGGAGCTGTTTTTT	CASRRRLAENTGELFF
TRBV5-1	TRBJ2-3	TRBD1	NA	TGCGCCAGCAGCCGGGACAGGAGCTCACCTAGCACAGATACGCAGTATTTT	CASSRDRSSPSTDTQYF
TRBV4-1	TRBJ1-2	NA	few	TGCGCCAGCAGCCAAGATAACGGGGGGGTGAGCTATGGCTACACCTTC	CASSQDNGGVSYGYTF
TRBV12-3/TRBV12-4	TRBJ2-7	TRBD1	NA	TGTGCCAGCAGCCGGGACAGCTACGAGCAGTACTTC	CASSRDSYEQYF
TRBV5-1	TRBJ2-4	TRBD1	NA	TGCGCCAGCAGCTTGGGACTCCGACAGGGAGCCAAAAACATTCAGTACTTC	CASSLGLRQGAKNIQYF
TRBV3-1	TRBJ1-5	NA	NA	TGTGCCAGCAGCCAATTTAATCAGCCCCAGCATTTT	CASSQFNQPQHF
TRBV4-2	TRBJ1-6	NA	NA	TGTGCCAGCAGCCTTAGGACCGTTTATAATTCACCCCTCCACTTT	CASSLRTVYNSPLHF
TRBV12-3/TRBV12-4	TRBJ2-5	TRBD2	NA	TGTGCCAGCAGTTTGGGGACTAGCGGACAAGAGACCCAGTACTTC	CASSLGTSGQETQYF
TRBV6-6	TRBJ1-1	NA	NA	TGTGCCAGCAGTTACTCCGGGACAAGAAACACTGAAGCTTTCTTT	CASSYSGTRNTEAFF
TRBV27	TRBJ1-4	NA	NA	TGTGCCAGCAGTCCGATAGACGGCTTGAATGAAAAACTGTTTTTT	CASSPIDGLNEKLFF
TRBV20-1	TRBJ1-2	TRBD1	NA	TGCAGTGCTAGAGATTGGGCGACAGGGGAAGGCCTCGGGGGCTACACCTTC	CSARDWATGEGLGGYTF
TRBV4-1	TRBJ1-6	TRBD1	NA	TGCGCCAGCAACAAACAGGGGGCTGACTATAATTCACCCCTCCACTTT	CASNKQGADYNSPLHF
TRBV5-1	TRBJ2-1	NA	NA	TGCGCCAGCAGCTTGGCCGGGGCGGGAAAAGGCGGTGAGCAGTTCTTC	CASSLAGAGKGGEQFF
TRBV5-1	TRBJ2-7	NA	NA	TGCGCCAGCAGCTTGGCTACTATCCCCTACGAGCAGTACTTC	CASSLATIPYEQYF
TRBV20-1	TRBJ1-4	NA	NA	TGCAGTGCTTTCAGGGTAGGGTGGGAAAAACTGTTTTTT	CSAFRVGWEKLFF
TRBV5-1	TRBJ1-6	TRBD1	few	TGCGCCAGCAGCTTGGCAACAGGGGTCTCACCCCTCCACTTT	CASSLATGVSPLHF
TRBV20-1	TRBJ1-4	NA	NA	TGCAGTGCTAACCCTAATGAAAAACTGTTTTTT	CSANPNEKLFF
TRBV6-1	TRBJ1-5	NA	NA	TGTGCCAGCAGTGATCGGGGAATAGGGGTCTATAGCAATCAGCCCCAGCATTTT	CASSDRGIGVYSNQPQHF
TRBV24-1	TRBJ2-1	TRBD2	NA	TGTGCCACCAGTCCGGGACTAGCGGGAGGGCCTGAGCAGTTCTTC	CATSPGLAGGPEQFF
TRBV5-1	TRBJ1-1	TRBD1	NA	TGCGCCAGCAGCTTGGATGGGACAGAGAACACTGAAGCTTTCTTT	CASSLDGTENTEAFF
TRBV4-1	TRBJ2-5	NA	few	TGCGCCAGCAGCCAAGTTGGGGACCCAGAGACCCAGTACTTC	CASSQVGDPETQYF
TRBV5-1	TRBJ2-7	NA	NA	TGCGCCAGCAGCTTGGCCTGGGATTACGAGCAGTACTTC	CASSLAWDYEQYF
TRBV7-2	TRBJ1-1	NA	NA	TGTGCCAGCAGCTTTTGGATGAACACTGAAGCTTTCTTT	CASSFWMNTEAFF
TRBV12-3/TRBV12-4	TRBJ1-3	NA	few	TGTGCCAGCTCTCTAGGGGGGGCAGGAGGAAACACCATATATTTT	CASSLGGAGGNTIYF
TRBV5-5	TRBJ1-4	NA	few	TGTGCCAGCAGCTTGAGGACATCTTTAACTAATGAAAAACTGTTTTTT	CASSLRTSLTNEKLFF